This TCR beta chain came from a study of CD8 T cells in Susac syndrome. This CDR3 region has 13 residues. Deletions cut 3 bases from V and 5 bases from J, with 13 bases between. Germline CDR1 is DFQATT and CDR2 is SNEGSKA (reference sequence). The study sequenced TCR beta in blood CD8+ and CD4+ T cells. With random hexamers, reverse transcription was performed on about 0.5 to 1 ug of RNA. TCRdb independently ran MiXCR on the immunoSEQ multiplex PCR reads; one entry per CDR3 protein. The repertoire holds approximately 130,000 distinct CDR3 sequences, about 90% seen once, with approximately 0.24% in the top ten.

The sample consisted of CD8+ T cells from PBMCs. The chain carries TRBV20-1 and TRBJ2-5, with D perhaps being TRBD1 or TRBD2 (5 bases each). The clonotype comes from a human donor with multiple sclerosis. The CDR3 coding sequence is TGCAGTGCTAGTCCCTCGGGGCTGGAGACCCAGTACTTC. Protein product: CSASPSGLETQYF.